The sequence of this T cell receptor (beta chain) was determined in a study of molecular identifiers for immune sequencing clone quantification. Study-wide findings and caveats: Over 99% of CMV-specific effector molecules, but under 1% of naive ones, were in clones above 20 copies.

The CDR3 spans 14 residues. Germline CDR1 and CDR2: LGHNA and YSLEER. One entry per CDR3 protein results from TCRdb running MiXCR on the PCR reads. Found here are 100,000 or so distinct CDR3 sequences, under 40% of them singletons; the top ten hold 9% to 10%. This clonotype turned up a few times. What it binds is not known. Compared with germline, one end of the junction differs, possibly owing to a read error. The specimen was naive CD8+ T cells from blood, with Jurkat cell RNA spiked in. Subset indicated: FACS-sorted CD8+CD4-CCR7+CD45RA+ naive T cells. The V gene is TRBV4-3, the J gene TRBJ1-6; D is unresolved. This sequence was found in a human donor in good health. Some libraries in this study had Jurkat cell RNA spiked in. CDR3 nucleotide sequence: TGTGCCAGCAGCTTGGTAGGCGATAATTCACCCCTCCACTTT. Its translation is CASSLVGDNSPLHF.